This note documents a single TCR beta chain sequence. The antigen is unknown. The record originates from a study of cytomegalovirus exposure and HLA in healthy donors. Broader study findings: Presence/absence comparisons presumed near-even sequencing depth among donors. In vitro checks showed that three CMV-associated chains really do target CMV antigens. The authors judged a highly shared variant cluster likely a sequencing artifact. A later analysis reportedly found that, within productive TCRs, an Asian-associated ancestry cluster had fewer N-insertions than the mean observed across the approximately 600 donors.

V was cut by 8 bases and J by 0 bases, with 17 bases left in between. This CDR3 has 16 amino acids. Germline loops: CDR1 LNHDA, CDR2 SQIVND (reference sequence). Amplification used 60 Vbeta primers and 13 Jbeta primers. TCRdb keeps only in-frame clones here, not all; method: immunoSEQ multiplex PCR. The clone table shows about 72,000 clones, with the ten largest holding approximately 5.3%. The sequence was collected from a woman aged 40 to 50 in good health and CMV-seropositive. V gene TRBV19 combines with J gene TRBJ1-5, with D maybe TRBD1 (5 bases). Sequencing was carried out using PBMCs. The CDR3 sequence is CASGTGGVYSNQPQHF. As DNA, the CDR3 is TGTGCCAGTGGTACCGGGGGGGTATATAGCAATCAGCCCCAGCATTTT.